This T cell receptor (beta chain) was observed in a study of patients and donors after allogeneic stem cell transplantation. Germline-derived CDR1 and CDR2 are SGHRS and YFSETQ. The CDR3 extends over 14 amino acids. V gave up 2 bases and J gave up 9 bases; unmatched junction bases: 3. TCRdb ran MiXCR on the RT-PCR reads and lists one entry per CDR3 protein. The table has about 110,000 distinct CDR3 sequences, roughly 35% seen once. The material sequenced was blood, either unsorted or a sorted T cell fraction (not recorded which). The gene calls are TRBV5-1 and TRBJ2-2; TRBD2 aligns across 11 bases. The clonotype comes from a human donor who was either an allogeneic HSCT recipient or a stem cell or donor lymphocyte infusion donor (not recorded which). It is not recorded whose cells these are; they may come from a transplant donor. DNA of the CDR3: TGCGCCAGCAGCTTCCCGACTAGCGGGAGGGAGCTGTTTTTT. This gives the protein CASSFPTSGRELFF.